The next 29 T cell receptor beta chains were all read from a single sample in a study of shared clonotypes between healthy human individuals. The method was immunoSEQ multiplex PCR; TCRdb's version includes in-frame clones alone and lacks a portion of them. The sample shows about 490,000 clones, over 60% of them seen only once. The specimen was PBMCs. Receptors were obtained from a woman aged 40 to 50 in good health. Some clones in this sample may be carry-over from other donors' samples.

The chain has TRBV13 and TRBJ2-2; tentative D call: TRBD2 (6 bases). Per germline, CDR1 PRHDT and CDR2 FYEKMQ (reference sequence). The CDR3 is 14 residues long. V gave up 5 bases and J gave up 4 bases, with 11 bases separating them. CDR3 loop: CASSRIAATGELFF. CDR3 bases: TGTGCCAGCAGCCGCATAGCGGCCACCGGGGAGCTGTTTTTT.

This clone was observed a handful of times. The J gene is TRBJ1-6, the V gene TRBV7-9, with 9 bases fitting TRBD1. From germline, CDR1 is SEHNR and CDR2 FQNEAQ (reference sequence). The CDR3 runs to 14 residues. V shed 6 bases and J 7 bases; nucleotides not matched to a gene: 4. CDR3 sequence: CASRQTGGNSPLHF. CDR3 DNA sequence: TGTGCCAGCAGGCAAACAGGGGGCAATTCACCCCTCCACTTT.

This clone was seen more than once but under ten times. The gene calls are TRBV6-5 and TRBJ1-4; D call uncertain. Trimming removed 8 bases from V and 0 bases from J, with 13 bases in between. Germline loops: CDR1 MNHEY, CDR2 SVGAGI. CDR3 length: 15 residues. CDR3 nucleotide sequence: TGTGCCAGCGTTCAGACACCGGCAACTAATGAAAAACTGTTTTTT. It translates to CASVQTPATNEKLFF.

The V call is TRBV28, the J call TRBJ2-2; 7 nucleotides match TRBD1. J lost 4 bases, V lost 4 bases, and 12 bases had no gene match. The CDR3 has 17 residues. Germline V gene sequence: CDR1 MDHEN, CDR2 SYDVKM. The CDR3 DNA is TGTGCCAGCAGTTCCGGGACAGACCCCTGGAGCACCGGGGAGCTGTTTTTT. It is translated as CASSSGTDPWSTGELFF.

V is TRBV29-1 and J is TRBJ2-3; 7 nucleotides line up with TRBD2. This CDR3 comprises 14 residues. Germline lookup yields CDR1 SQVTM and CDR2 ANQGSEA. The J segment lost 4 bases and the V segment lost 6 bases, leaving 10 bases of the junction unmatched. The CDR3 DNA reads as TGCAGCGTCCGAGCGGGATTGCATTCAGATACGCAGTATTTT. Protein: CSVRAGLHSDTQYF.

This sequence joins TRBV27 and TRBJ1-1, with D unclear. The CDR3 extends over 15 amino acids. Germline V CDR1 and CDR2: MNHEY, SMNVEV (reference sequence). V was pared by 5 bases and J by 0 bases, with 13 bases between. In DNA, the CDR3 is TGTGCCAGCAGTACAAGGACCATTATGAACACTGAAGCTTTCTTT. It encodes CASSTRTIMNTEAFF.

The chain has TRBV6-6 and TRBJ1-4; no clear D. The CDR3 runs 13 residues. Germline CDR1 MNHNY, CDR2 SVGAGI (reference sequence). Trimming stripped 2 bases from V and 5 bases from J, with 6 bases between. The CDR3 DNA reads as TGTGCCAGCAGTTACCGGGAAAATGAAAAACTGTTTTTT. Amino acid sequence: CASSYRENEKLFF.

This clone has a count of ten or more. Within the sample, other DNA sequences also encode this same CDR3. The chain employs TRBV5-1 and TRBJ2-5; no clear D. Germline V CDR1 and CDR2: SGHRS, YFSETQ. CDR3 length: 13 residues. Trimming stripped 4 bases from V and 1 base from J, with 8 bases between. DNA of the CDR3: TGCGCCAGCAGCCCCGGTCCCCAAGAGACCCAGTACTTC. The encoded protein is CASSPGPQETQYF.

V usage is TRBV6-1 and J usage is TRBJ2-1; 14 bases fit TRBD2. From germline, CDR1 is MNHNS and CDR2 SASEGT. This CDR3 is built from 15 residues. V was clipped by 4 bases and J by 8 bases; unmatched bases: 4. CDR3 in DNA: TGTGCCAGCAGTGTGACTAGCGGGAGGGCATATGAGCAGTTCTTC. Its translation is CASSVTSGRAYEQFF.

V is TRBV5-4 and J is TRBJ2-7, with TRBD2 as a possible D gene (5 bases). The CDR3 contains 13 residues. Germline V gene sequence: CDR1 SGHNT, CDR2 YYREEE (reference sequence). Trimming pared 4 bases from V and 6 bases from J, leaving 14 bases between. The CDR3 region has the DNA TGTGCCAGCAGCGGGTCGGACGGAGGCGAGCAGTACTTC. Translation: CASSGSDGGEQYF.

The gene calls are TRBV19 and TRBJ1-5, with TRBD1 matching 9 bases. CDR3 size: 16 residues. Germline V CDR1 and CDR2: LNHDA, SQIVND (reference sequence). Trimming cost V 4 bases and J 2 bases; bases outside gene matches: 6. This chain's CDR3 is CASSRAGQGGNQPQHF. In DNA, the CDR3 is TGTGCCAGTAGTAGAGCGGGACAGGGCGGCAATCAGCCCCAGCATTTT.

This sequence joins TRBV9 and TRBJ1-3, with 7 bases identical to TRBD1. V lost 4 bases, J lost 2 bases, and 3 bases stayed unmatched. Germline V gene data show CDR1 as SGDLS and CDR2 as YYNGEE. This CDR3 has 14 amino acids. The CDR3 loop reads CASSLGTAGNTIYF. In DNA, the CDR3 is TGTGCCAGCAGCCTCGGGACAGCTGGAAACACCATATATTTT.

The V and J genes are TRBV7-2 and TRBJ1-1; D call uncertain. The CDR3 has 16 residues. CDR1 is SGHTA and CDR2 is FQGNSA in the germline V gene. With 0 bases removed from V and 0 bases from J, the gap between germline ends came to 11 bases. The CDR3 coding sequence is TGTGCCAGCAGCTTAGCGGTTGGCGGACTGAACACTGAAGCTTTCTTT. Its translation is CASSLAVGGLNTEAFF.

This rearrangement joins TRBV18 to TRBJ1-3; D remains ambiguous. This CDR3 is built from 15 residues. Trimming pared 5 bases from V and 0 bases from J, leaving 11 bases between. The V gene's germline CDR1 is KGHSH and CDR2 LQKENI. In nucleotides, the CDR3 is TGTGCCAGCTCAGCGCCAGGAACCTCTGGAAACACCATATATTTT. This translates into CASSAPGTSGNTIYF. The full variable domain, rest sourced from reference TRBV18 and TRBJ1-3, is NAGVMQNPRHLVRRRGQEARLRCSPMKGHSHVYWYRQLPEEGLKFMVYLQKENIIDESGMPKERFSAEFPKEGPSILRIQQVVRGDSAAYFCASSAPGTSGNTIYFGEGSWLTVV.

This chain uses TRBV30 with TRBJ2-2; 9 bases match TRBD1. V shed 5 bases, J shed 3 bases, and the junction held 4 bases outside the gene matches. Germline-derived CDR1 and CDR2 are GTSNPN and SVGIG (reference sequence). The CDR3 is 14 amino acids. For the CDR3, the DNA is TGTGCCTGGGGACAGGGGTTCGACACCGGGGAGCTGTTTTTT. Translated, it gives CAWGQGFDTGELFF.

This clone came up once. A read error likely explains this, since a far larger clone differs by one base. The chain couples TRBV2 to TRBJ2-5; 11 nucleotides line up with TRBD2. The end of the DNA fits TRBJ2-7 better, so the J call may be wrong. The CDR3 has 15 amino acids. Germline V CDR1 and CDR2: SNHLY, FYNNEI. CDR3 in DNA: TGTGCCACATCCGGGGCTAGCGGGAGGTCCTACGAGCAGTACTTC. It encodes CATSGASGRSYEQYF.

This CDR3 reads CASSLRIGTGELFF. CDR3 nucleotides: TGTGCCAGCAGCCTCCGAATTGGTACCGGGGAGCTGTTTTTT. This rearrangement joins TRBV14 to TRBJ2-2; D unresolved. V gave up 4 bases and J gave up 5 bases, with 11 bases separating them. Germline V gives CDR1 SGHDN, CDR2 FVKESK. The CDR3 extends over 14 amino acids.

The chain employs TRBV15 and TRBJ2-1; 14 bases line up with TRBD2. The ends lost 1 base at V and 8 bases at J; junction bases unmatched: 16. The CDR3 sequence is 20 residues long. From germline, CDR1 is LNHNV and CDR2 YYDKDF (reference sequence). The CDR3 DNA reads TGTGCCACCAGCAGAGTGCCCGCGGGACTAGCGGGAGAGGAGAGCGATGAGCAGTTCTTC. It codes for CATSRVPAGLAGEESDEQFF.

This chain links TRBV28 with TRBJ1-1; D may be TRBD1 (5 bases). V dropped 6 bases and J dropped 0 bases, with 8 bases sitting between them. CDR1 and CDR2 (germline): MDHEN, SYDVKM. This CDR3 is 13 amino acids long. This chain's CDR3 is CASSDRLNTEAFF. CDR3 coding DNA: TGTGCCAGCAGCGACAGATTGAACACTGAAGCTTTCTTT.

This clone was counted only a few times. The chain joins TRBV7-6 to TRBJ2-7, with D possibly called TRBD1 or TRBD2 (5 bases each). The V end lost 1 base, the J end lost 0 bases, and 10 bases lay between the germline ends. This CDR3 has 15 amino acids. Per germline, CDR1 SGHVS and CDR2 FNYEAQ. The CDR3 sequence is CASSLGLGDSYEQYF. The CDR3 DNA reads TGTGCCAGCAGCTTAGGGTTGGGGGACTCCTACGAGCAGTACTTC.

V and J are TRBV9 and TRBJ2-5; D is uncertain. The CDR3 extends over 14 amino acids. Trimming took off 0 bases at V and 1 base at J, with 7 bases between the two ends. CDR1 is SGDLS, CDR2 YYNGEE, per germline. CDR3 sequence (DNA): TGTGCCAGCAGCGTAGCTACAGCCCAAGAGACCCAGTACTTC. Its translation is CASSVATAQETQYF.

V usage is TRBV7-9 and J usage is TRBJ1-2; a weak D match, TRBD1 (5 bases). The V end lost 1 base, the J end lost 8 bases, and 11 bases lay between the germline ends. The CDR3 has 13 amino acids. Per the germline V gene, CDR1 is SEHNR and CDR2 is FQNEAQ (reference sequence). The CDR3 protein is CASSLGGGAGYTF. The CDR3 bases are TGTGCCAGCAGCTTAGGAGGCGGGGCCGGCTACACCTTC.

On this clone: The junction differs from germline at one of its ends, possibly a read error. V gene TRBV6-1 combines with J gene TRBJ2-1; D may be TRBD2 (6 bases). The germline gives CDR1 MNHNS, CDR2 SASEGT. This CDR3 has 13 residues. The CDR3 spells CASSEQQEGGGIF. Here the CDR3 DNA reads TGTGCCAGCAGTGAACAACAGGAGGGAGGAGGGATCTTC.

This clone was seen more than once but under ten times. The rearrangement links TRBV19 to TRBJ1-5; the D is unclear. CDR3 length equals 12 residues. Germline V gene sequence: CDR1 LNHDA, CDR2 SQIVND (reference sequence). Between the trimmed V and J ends, which lost 4 bases and 1 base, there was a span of 2 bases. The chain's CDR3 is CASSTSNQPQHF. For the CDR3, the DNA is TGTGCCAGTAGTACGAGCAATCAGCCCCAGCATTTT. The full variable domain, completed using reference TRBV19 and TRBJ1-5, is DGGITQSPKYLFRKEGQNVTLSCEQNLNHDAMYWYRQDPGQGLRLIYYSQIVNDFQKGDIAEGYSVSREKKESFPLTVTSAQKNPTAFYLCASSTSNQPQHFGDGTRLSIL.

This sequence joins TRBV7-8 and TRBJ2-6; D perhaps matches TRBD2 (5 bases). Trimming removed 7 bases at V and 0 bases at J, with 16 bases between. This CDR3 region has 17 residues. Germline CDR1 and CDR2: SGHVS and FQNEAQ. The DNA of the CDR3 is TGTGCCAGCACCCGAGGGCACGCCACCTCTGGGGCCAACGTCCTGACTTTC. The encoded protein is CASTRGHATSGANVLTF.

This chain joins TRBV9 and TRBJ2-3; D possibly corresponds to TRBD2 (5 bases). The CDR3 length is 14 residues. Deletions cut 2 bases from V and 2 bases from J, with 9 bases between. In germline, CDR1 is SGDLS, CDR2 YYNGEE. The CDR3 region has the DNA TGTGCCAGCAGCGTTGGACTTAACACAGATACGCAGTATTTT. Amino acids: CASSVGLNTDTQYF.

J is TRBJ1-1 and V is TRBV6-1; 11 positions match TRBD1. This CDR3 has 14 amino acids. Germline trimming cut 5 bases from V and 5 bases from J; bases unmatched to any gene: 4. Germline V gene data show CDR1 as MNHNS and CDR2 as SASEGT. CDR3 nucleotides: TGTGCCAGCAGTTGGGACAGGGGGAAAACTGAAGCTTTCTTT. This encodes CASSWDRGKTEAFF.

This clone was counted between two and nine times. This likely stems from a read error, as it lies one base from a far larger clone. This chain joins TRBV6-6 and TRBJ1-1; D is undetermined. The germline V and J ends were trimmed by 7 bases and 3 bases, with 12 bases remaining between them. There are 13 residues in the CDR3. Looked up from germline, CDR1 is MNHNY and CDR2 is SVGAGI (reference sequence). The CDR3 sequence is CASNPAGDTEAFF. CDR3 sequence (DNA): TGTGCCAGCAACCCTGCAGGAGACACTGAAGCTTTCTTT.

The chain employs TRBV7-3 and TRBJ2-1; tentative D call: TRBD2 (6 bases). Germline V gives CDR1 SGHTA, CDR2 FQGTGA. The CDR3 extends over 15 amino acids. Trimming shortened V by 5 bases and J by 4 bases, and 15 bases separated the two germline ends. The DNA for the CDR3 is TGTGCCAGCAGCCCCGGACTACTCTTATACAATGAGCAGTTCTTC. Translation gives CASSPGLLLYNEQFF.